Listed here is a single TCR beta chain. This sample was included in a study of cytomegalovirus exposure and HLA in healthy donors. The CDR3 is 14 residues long. V was trimmed by 3 bases and J by 1 base, leaving 9 bases between them. Germline-derived CDR1 and CDR2 are MNHEY and SMNVEV (reference sequence). A multiplex PCR was run with 60 Vbeta primers and 13 Jbeta primers. Clones were sequenced by immunoSEQ multiplex PCR, and TCRdb holds only the in-frame ones, with some missing. In the table there are roughly 180,000 clones, about four fifths of which are singletons. The sequenced sample consisted of PBMCs. The origin of this receptor is a man under 40 in good health and CMV-seronegative. The chain links TRBV27 to TRBJ1-1, with unresolved D. The CDR3 DNA reads TGTGCCAGCAGTTTTGGAGGGCCGAACACTGAAGCTTTCTTT. Encoded protein: CASSFGGPNTEAFF.